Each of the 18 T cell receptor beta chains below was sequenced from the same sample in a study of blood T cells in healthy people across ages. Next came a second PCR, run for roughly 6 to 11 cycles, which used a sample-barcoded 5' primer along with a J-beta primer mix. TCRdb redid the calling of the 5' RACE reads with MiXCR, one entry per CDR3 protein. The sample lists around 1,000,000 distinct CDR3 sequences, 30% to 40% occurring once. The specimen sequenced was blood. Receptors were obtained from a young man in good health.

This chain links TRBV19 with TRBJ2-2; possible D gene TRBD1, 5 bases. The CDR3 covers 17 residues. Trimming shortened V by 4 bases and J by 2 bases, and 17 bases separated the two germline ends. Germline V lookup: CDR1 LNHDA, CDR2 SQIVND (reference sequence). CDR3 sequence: CASSTFGHLINTGELFF. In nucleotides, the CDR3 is TGTGCCAGTAGTACCTTCGGACATCTTATTAACACCGGGGAGCTGTTTTTT.

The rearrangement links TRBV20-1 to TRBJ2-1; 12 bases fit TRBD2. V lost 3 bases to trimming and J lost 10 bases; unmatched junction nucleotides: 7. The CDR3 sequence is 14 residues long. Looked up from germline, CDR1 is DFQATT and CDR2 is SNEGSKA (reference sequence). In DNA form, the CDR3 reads TGCAGTGCTAGGAAACTAGCGGGGGGCTGGGAGCAGTTCTTC. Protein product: CSARKLAGGWEQFF.

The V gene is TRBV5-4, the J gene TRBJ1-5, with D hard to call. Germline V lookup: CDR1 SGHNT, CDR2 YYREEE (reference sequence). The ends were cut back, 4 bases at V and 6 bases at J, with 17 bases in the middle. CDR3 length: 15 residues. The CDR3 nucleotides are TGTGCCAGCAGCCCCGGGCCCCTCTCGGGTCAGCCCCAGCATTTT. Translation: CASSPGPLSGQPQHF.

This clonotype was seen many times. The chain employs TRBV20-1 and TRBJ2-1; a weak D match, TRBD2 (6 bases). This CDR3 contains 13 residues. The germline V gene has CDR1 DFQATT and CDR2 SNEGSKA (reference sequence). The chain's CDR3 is CSADRDFDNEQFF. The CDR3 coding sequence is TGCAGCGCCGACCGGGACTTCGACAATGAGCAGTTCTTC.

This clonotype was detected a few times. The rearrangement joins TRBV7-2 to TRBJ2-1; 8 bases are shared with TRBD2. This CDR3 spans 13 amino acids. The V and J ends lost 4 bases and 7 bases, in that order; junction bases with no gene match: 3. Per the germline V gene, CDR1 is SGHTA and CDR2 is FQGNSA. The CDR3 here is CASSYGLANEQFF. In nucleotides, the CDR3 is TGTGCCAGCAGCTACGGACTAGCTAATGAGCAGTTCTTC.

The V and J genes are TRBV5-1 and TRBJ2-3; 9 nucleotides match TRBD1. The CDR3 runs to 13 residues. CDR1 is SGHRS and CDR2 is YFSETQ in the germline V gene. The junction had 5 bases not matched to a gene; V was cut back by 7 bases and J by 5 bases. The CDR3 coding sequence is TGCGCCAGCGGGGACAGGGTGGGAGATACGCAGTATTTT. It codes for CASGDRVGDTQYF.

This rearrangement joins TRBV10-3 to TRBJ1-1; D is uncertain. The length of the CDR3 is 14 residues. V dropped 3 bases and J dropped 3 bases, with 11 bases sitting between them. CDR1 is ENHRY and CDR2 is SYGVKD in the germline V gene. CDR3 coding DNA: TGTGCCATCAGTGACGACGGAGGATACACTGAAGCTTTCTTT. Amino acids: CAISDDGGYTEAFF.

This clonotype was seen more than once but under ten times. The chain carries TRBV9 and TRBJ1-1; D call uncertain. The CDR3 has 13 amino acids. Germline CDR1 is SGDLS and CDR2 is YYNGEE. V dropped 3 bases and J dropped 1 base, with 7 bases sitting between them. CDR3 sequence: CASSERENTEAFF. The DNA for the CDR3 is TGTGCCAGCAGCGAGAGGGAGAACACTGAAGCTTTCTTT.

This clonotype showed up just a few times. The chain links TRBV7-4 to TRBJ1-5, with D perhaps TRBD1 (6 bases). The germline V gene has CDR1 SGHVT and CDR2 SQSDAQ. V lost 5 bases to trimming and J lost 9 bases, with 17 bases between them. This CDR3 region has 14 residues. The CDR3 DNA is TGTGCCAGCAGCCCGCGTCAGGGGTTTAGGCCCCAGCATTTT. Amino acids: CASSPRQGFRPQHF. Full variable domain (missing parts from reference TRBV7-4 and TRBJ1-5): GAGVSQSPRYKVAKRGRDVALRCDSISGHVTLYWYRQTLGQGSEVLTYSQSDAQRDKSGRPSGRFSAERPERSVSTLKIQRTEQGDSAVYLCASSPRQGFRPQHFGDGTRLSIL.

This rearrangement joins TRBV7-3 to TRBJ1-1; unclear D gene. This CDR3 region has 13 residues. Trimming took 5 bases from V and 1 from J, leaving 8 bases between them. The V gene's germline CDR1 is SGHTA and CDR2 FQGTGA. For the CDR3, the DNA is TGTGCCAGCAGCGAGGAGGCGAACACTGAAGCTTTCTTT. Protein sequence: CASSEEANTEAFF. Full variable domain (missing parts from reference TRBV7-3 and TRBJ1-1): GAGVSQTPSNKVTEKGKYVELRCDPISGHTALYWYRQSLGQGPEFLIYFQGTGAADDSGLPNDRFFAVRPEGSVSTLKIQRTERGDSAVYLCASSEEANTEAFFGQGTRLTVV.

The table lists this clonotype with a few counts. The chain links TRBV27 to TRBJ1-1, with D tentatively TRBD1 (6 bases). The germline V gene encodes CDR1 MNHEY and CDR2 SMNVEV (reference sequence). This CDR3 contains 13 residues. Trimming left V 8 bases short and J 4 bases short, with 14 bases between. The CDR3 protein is CASHREGATEAFF. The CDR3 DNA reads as TGTGCCAGCCACAGGGAAGGAGCCACTGAAGCTTTCTTT.

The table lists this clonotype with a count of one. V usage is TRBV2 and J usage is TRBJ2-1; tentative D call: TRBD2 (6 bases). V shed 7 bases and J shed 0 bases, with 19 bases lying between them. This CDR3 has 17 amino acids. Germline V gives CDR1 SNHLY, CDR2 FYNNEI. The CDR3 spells CASTRDVAASSYNEQFF. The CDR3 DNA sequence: TGTGCCAGCACCAGAGACGTAGCGGCGAGCTCCTACAATGAGCAGTTCTTC.

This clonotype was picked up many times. CDR3 in DNA: TGTGCCAGCAGTTCCCCCTCCGGCAGGGCGGACAGGGAAAAACTGTTTTTT. Translated: CASSSPSGRADREKLFF. V is TRBV27 and J is TRBJ1-4; 7 bases agree with TRBD1. CDR3 size: 17 residues. The germline V gene has CDR1 MNHEY and CDR2 SMNVEV (reference sequence). After removal of 4 bases from V and 8 bases from J, the junction contained 16 bases not matched to a gene.

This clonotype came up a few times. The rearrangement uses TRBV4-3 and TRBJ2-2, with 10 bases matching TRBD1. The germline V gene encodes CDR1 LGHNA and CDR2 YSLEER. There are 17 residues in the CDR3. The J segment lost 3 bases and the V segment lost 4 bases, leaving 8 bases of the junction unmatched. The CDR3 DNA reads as TGCGCCAGCAGCCGAGACGTCGGGACAGGGGACACCGGGGAGCTGTTTTTT. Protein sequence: CASSRDVGTGDTGELFF.

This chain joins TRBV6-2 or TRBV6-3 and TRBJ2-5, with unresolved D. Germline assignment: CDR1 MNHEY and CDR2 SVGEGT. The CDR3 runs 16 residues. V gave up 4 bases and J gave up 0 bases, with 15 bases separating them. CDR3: CASSCSFQKYQETQYF. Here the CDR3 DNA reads TGTGCCAGCAGTTGCTCATTCCAGAAATACCAAGAGACCCAGTACTTC.

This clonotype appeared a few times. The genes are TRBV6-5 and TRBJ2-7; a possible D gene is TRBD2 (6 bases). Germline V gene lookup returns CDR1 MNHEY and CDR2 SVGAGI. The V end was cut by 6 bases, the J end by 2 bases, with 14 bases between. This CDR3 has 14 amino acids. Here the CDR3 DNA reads TGTGCCAGCAGCCCTGGGGGACTGGCCTACGAGCAGTACTTC. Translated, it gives CASSPGGLAYEQYF.

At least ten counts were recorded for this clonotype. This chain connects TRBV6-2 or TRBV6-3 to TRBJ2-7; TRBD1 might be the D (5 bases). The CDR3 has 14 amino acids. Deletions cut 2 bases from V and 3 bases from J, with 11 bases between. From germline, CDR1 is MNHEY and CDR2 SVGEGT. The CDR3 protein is CASSYNRPLYEQYF. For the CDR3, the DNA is TGTGCCAGCAGTTACAACAGGCCCCTCTACGAGCAGTACTTC.

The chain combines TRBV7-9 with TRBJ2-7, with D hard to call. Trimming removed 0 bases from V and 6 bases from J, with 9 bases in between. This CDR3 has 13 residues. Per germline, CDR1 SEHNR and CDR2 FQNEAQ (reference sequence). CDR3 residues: CASSLALGREQYF. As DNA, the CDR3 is TGTGCCAGCAGCTTAGCGTTGGGCCGCGAGCAGTACTTC. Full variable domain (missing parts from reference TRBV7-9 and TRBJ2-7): DTGVSQNPRHKITKRGQNVTFRCDPISEHNRLYWYRQTLGQGPEFLTYFQNEAQLEKSRLLSDRFSAERPKGSFSTLEIQRTEQGDSAMYLCASSLALGREQYFGPGTRLTVT.